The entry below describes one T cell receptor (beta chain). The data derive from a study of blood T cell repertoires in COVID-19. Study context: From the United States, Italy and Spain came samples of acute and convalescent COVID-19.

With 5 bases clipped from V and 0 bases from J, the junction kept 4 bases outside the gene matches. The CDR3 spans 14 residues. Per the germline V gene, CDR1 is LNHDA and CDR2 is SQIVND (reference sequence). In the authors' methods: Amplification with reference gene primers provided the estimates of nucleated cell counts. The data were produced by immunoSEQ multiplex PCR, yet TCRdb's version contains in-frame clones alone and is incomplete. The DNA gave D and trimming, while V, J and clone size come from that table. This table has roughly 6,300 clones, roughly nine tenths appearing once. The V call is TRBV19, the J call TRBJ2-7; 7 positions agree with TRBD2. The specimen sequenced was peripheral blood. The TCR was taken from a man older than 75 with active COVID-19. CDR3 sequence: CASSPRTSSYEQYF. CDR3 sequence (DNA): TGTGCCAGTAGTCCTCGGACTAGCTCCTACGAGCAGTACTTC.